This T cell receptor beta chain is drawn from a study of radiation and T cells in renal cell carcinoma. The time point was: blood 4 weeks post-SBRT, at nephrectomy. Specified treatment: 15 Gy SBRT to primary tumor, nephrectomy 4 weeks later. Radiation-treated patients gave blood at baseline, week 2 and week 4. The patient's renal cell carcinoma had clear cell pathology. Libraries were prepared by immunoSEQ multiplex PCR; TCRdb keeps only in-frame clonotypes and omits some of them. The sample shows around 95,000 clones, approximately 82% of them seen only once. The TCR sequence derives from a man aged 55-75 years with renal cell carcinoma. The material was blood, obtained from a patient whose treatment included radiotherapy and nephrectomy.

Written as DNA, the CDR3 is TGTGCCAGCAGCTTAGGGTCAGAGACCCAGTACTTC. This sequence encodes CASSLGSETQYF. This rearrangement joins TRBV11-3 to TRBJ2-5, with D uncertain. The V gene's germline CDR1 is SGHNT and CDR2 YENEEA. The CDR3 spans 12 residues. V was shortened by 1 base and J by 4 bases, with 4 bases between the two germline ends.